This record concerns one T cell receptor beta chain sequence. Antigen specificity is unknown. Treatment meaning: about 20 received Ad26.COV2.S at low or high dose, single or two shots; 5 received placebo; per-sample allocation not given. Each sample was drawn 63 days after the first injection (of vaccine or placebo). Donation came from an adult in Boston who was aged 18-55 years. Expression of Wuhan-strain SARS-CoV-2 spike came from the Ad26 vector that formed the vaccine. CDR3 size: 15 residues. CDR1 and CDR2 (germline): MNHEY, SVGEGT. V was pared by 2 bases and J by 3 bases, with 11 bases between. This specimen belongs to a study of Ad26.COV2.S vaccination and SARS-CoV-2 variants. Across the whole study: Intramuscular Ad26.COV2.S doses were given once or twice, 56 days apart.

Study results and limitations: Vaccinated individuals (as opposed to placebo recipients) had higher spike-specific TCR breadth.

The protocol was immunoSEQ multiplex PCR, while the TCRdb copy is restricted to in-frame clones and leaves out a portion. Among about 250,000 clones, roughly nine tenths were seen once, and the ten largest hold under 3%. The source was peripheral blood, collected in a trial of Ad26.COV2.S vaccine versus placebo. The genes are TRBV6-2 or TRBV6-3 and TRBJ2-1, with TRBD2 as a possible D gene (6 bases). The clonotype was recovered from a person aged 18-60 years who received the Ad26.COV2.S COVID-19 vaccine or a placebo. The CDR3 spells CASSYPGGNYNEQFF. CDR3 sequence (DNA): TGTGCCAGCAGTTACCCGGGCGGGAACTACAATGAGCAGTTCTTC.